This T cell receptor beta chain was observed in a study of blood T cell repertoires in COVID-19. Across the study: Researchers got acute and convalescent COVID-19 samples from the United States, Italy and Spain. T cells, B-cell-depleted T cells, or PBMCs supplied cDNA or gDNA.

In the original analysis: Amplification of reference gene primers was used by the study to estimate nucleated cell counts. The assay was immunoSEQ multiplex PCR, and TCRdb's table has in-frame clones only and misses some. That table gives V, J and clone size, and the DNA gave D and trimming. The data show tens of thousands of clones, about 70% seen once. V trimming: 6 bases; J trimming: 7 bases; junction bases outside the gene matches: 9. Germline V CDR1 and CDR2: SQVTM, ANQGSEA. CDR3 size: 14 residues. This sequence joins TRBV29-1 and TRBJ2-1; 10 bases line up with TRBD1. The clonotype originates from an elderly woman with active or convalescent COVID-19. The sample taken for sequencing was peripheral blood. The CDR3 nucleotides read TGCAGCGTGGGGGGGACAGGGGTTTGGAATGAGCAGTTCTTC. This encodes CSVGGTGVWNEQFF.